The 10 T cell receptor beta chains reported below all come from one sample, sequenced in a study of beta chain features in type 1 diabetes. What was sequenced were expressed TCRB transcripts, since all of the isolated RNA had been reverse transcribed. The assay was immunoSEQ multiplex PCR, and TCRdb's table has in-frame clones only and misses some. This sample has approximately 40,000 clones; approximately 48% occur once, and the top ten carry about 0.25%. Material for sequencing was stem cell memory CD4+ T cells from blood. The receptors stem from a woman aged 25 to 39 in good health.

The V call is TRBV6-1, the J call TRBJ2-7; the match to TRBD1 covers 10 bases. With V trimmed by 6 bases and J by 3 bases, 11 bases remained unmatched. From germline, CDR1 is MNHNS and CDR2 SASEGT. The CDR3 length is 16 residues. The CDR3, as DNA: TGTGCCAGCAGAGAACCCGGGACAGGGGAGGACTACGAGCAGTACTTC. Its protein is CASREPGTGEDYEQYF.

CDR3 loop: CASSSQSGIEYNEQFF. CDR3 nucleotides: TGTGCCAGCAGCTCGCAGAGCGGGATAGAGTACAATGAGCAGTTCTTC. The J gene is TRBJ2-1, the V gene TRBV7-2; TRBD2 agrees at 7 bases. This CDR3 region has 16 residues. J lost 4 bases, V lost 4 bases, and 10 bases had no gene match. Germline V gene sequence: CDR1 SGHTA, CDR2 FQGNSA.

This chain connects TRBV28 to TRBJ2-5, with 8 positions matching TRBD2. J was trimmed by 5 bases and V by 8 bases; bases with no gene match: 7. The CDR3 is 13 amino acids. Germline V CDR1 and CDR2: MDHEN, SYDVKM. CDR3 nucleotides: TGTGCCAGCGAGACGGGAGGGAGGGAGACCCAGTACTTC. Translation gives CASETGGRETQYF.

The chain combines TRBV5-1 with TRBJ2-5; 10 bases map to TRBD1. Germline CDR1 and CDR2: SGHRS and YFSETQ. V shed 4 bases and J 5 bases; nucleotides not matched to a gene: 8. This CDR3 comprises 15 residues. Written as DNA, the CDR3 is TGCGCCAGCAGCACGACGACAGGGGGCATGGAGACCCAGTACTTC. Amino acids: CASSTTTGGMETQYF. The full variable domain, in which reference TRBV5-1 and TRBJ2-5 provide the parts outside the CDR3, is KAGVTQTPRYLIKTRGQQVTLSCSPISGHRSVSWYQQTPGQGLQFLFEYFSETQRNKGNFPGRFSGRQFSNSRSEMNVSTLELGDSALYLCASSTTTGGMETQYFGPGTRLLVL.

The chain recombines TRBV5-4 with TRBJ1-5, with D maybe TRBD1 (6 bases). Germline V gene sequence: CDR1 SGHNT, CDR2 YYREEE (reference sequence). This CDR3 region has 14 residues. V was shortened by 4 bases and J by 6 bases, with 14 bases between the two germline ends. The chain's CDR3 is CASSRWGGGQPQHF. CDR3 nucleotide sequence: TGTGCCAGCAGCCGGTGGGGAGGGGGTCAGCCCCAGCATTTT.

The genes are TRBV18 and TRBJ2-1; D perhaps matches TRBD2 (6 bases). Germline CDR1 is KGHSH and CDR2 is LQKENI. This CDR3 comprises 17 residues. V was trimmed by 3 bases and J by 5 bases, leaving 20 bases between them. The CDR3 nucleotides read TGTGCCAGCTCACCCTGGGGAGGCCGTCCGTCCAACAATGAGCAGTTCTTC. The encoded protein is CASSPWGGRPSNNEQFF.

This clone has a count of ten or more. The chain recombines TRBV7-9 with TRBJ2-5; possibly TRBD1 for D (5 bases). Trimming pared 5 bases from V and 5 bases from J, leaving 12 bases between. The CDR3 loop spans 13 amino acids. Germline assignment: CDR1 SEHNR and CDR2 FQNEAQ (reference sequence). In DNA form, the CDR3 reads TGTGCCAGCAGCGGGGCCCTAGGGGAGACCCAGTACTTC. Amino acids: CASSGALGETQYF.

V usage is TRBV19 and J usage is TRBJ2-7, with a weak D call TRBD1 (6 bases). Germline-derived CDR1 and CDR2 are LNHDA and SQIVND (reference sequence). This CDR3 is 13 amino acids long. Trimming removed 9 bases at V and 2 bases at J, with 14 bases between. Written as DNA, the CDR3 is TGTGCCAGCTCCGGCGGACAGACCTACGAGCAGTACTTC. Amino acids: CASSGGQTYEQYF. Full variable domain (rest looked up from reference TRBV19 and TRBJ2-7): DGGITQSPKYLFRKEGQNVTLSCEQNLNHDAMYWYRQDPGQGLRLIYYSQIVNDFQKGDIAEGYSVSREKKESFPLTVTSAQKNPTAFYLCASSGGQTYEQYFGPGTRLTVT.

CDR3 amino acids: CASGTTSAAGGINYEQYF. Here the CDR3 DNA reads TGTGCCAGCGGAACGACCTCAGCGGCAGGAGGGATAAACTACGAGCAGTACTTC. The chain has TRBV2 and TRBJ2-7; possible D gene TRBD2, 6 bases. Trimming left V 8 bases short and J 3 bases short, with 29 bases between. The CDR3 spans 18 residues. Looked up from germline, CDR1 is SNHLY and CDR2 is FYNNEI.

The chain is built from TRBV4-1 and TRBJ2-1; the match to TRBD1 covers 9 bases. The CDR3 sequence is 15 residues long. The germline V gene has CDR1 MGHRA and CDR2 YSYEKL. J was trimmed by 5 bases and V by 1 base; bases with no gene match: 3. Written as DNA, the CDR3 is TGCGCCAGCAGCCAAGGACAGGGGGTTGACAATGAGCAGTTCTTC. Translated, it gives CASSQGQGVDNEQFF.